The present T cell receptor beta chain was sequenced within a study of radiation and T cells in renal cell carcinoma. Germline loops: CDR1 GTSNPN, CDR2 SVGIG (reference sequence). The CDR3 has 11 residues. The ends were cut back, 2 bases at V and 7 bases at J, with 8 bases in the middle. Time point in this sample: baseline pretreatment blood. Described treatment: 15 Gy SBRT to primary tumor, nephrectomy 4 weeks later. Blood was sampled at baseline, 2 weeks and 4 weeks after SBRT. Data came from immunoSEQ multiplex PCR; TCRdb stores just in-frame clones and leaves some out. The sample has 50,000 to 75,000 clones; 65% to 80% are singletons.

The sequence was obtained from a man aged 55-75 years with renal cell carcinoma. The chain uses TRBV30 and TRBJ1-2; no clear D. Specimen: blood, collected from a patient whose treatment included radiotherapy and nephrectomy. The CDR3 coding sequence is TGTGCCTGGAGTTCCGTAAGTGGCTACACCTTC. It specifies CAWSSVSGYTF.